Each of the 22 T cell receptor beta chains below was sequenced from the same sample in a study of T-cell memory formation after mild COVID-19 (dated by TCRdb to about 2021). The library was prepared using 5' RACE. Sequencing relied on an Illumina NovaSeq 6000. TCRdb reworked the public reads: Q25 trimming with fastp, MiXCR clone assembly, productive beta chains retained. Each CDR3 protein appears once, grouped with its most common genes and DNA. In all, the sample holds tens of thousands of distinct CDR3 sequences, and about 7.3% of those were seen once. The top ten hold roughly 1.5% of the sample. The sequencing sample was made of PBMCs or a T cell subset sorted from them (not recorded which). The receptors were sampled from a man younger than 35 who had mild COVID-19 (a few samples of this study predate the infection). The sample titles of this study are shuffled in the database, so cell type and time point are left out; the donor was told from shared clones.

DNA for the CDR3: TGTGCCAGCAGCTTAGATAGGCCAGCGGGGCAAGAGACCCAGTACTTC. Amino acids: CASSLDRPAGQETQYF. J is TRBJ2-5 and V is TRBV11-2, with TRBD2 matching 7 bases. This CDR3 comprises 16 residues. Germline V lookup: CDR1 SGHAT, CDR2 FQNNGV. V gave up 0 bases and J gave up 2 bases; unmatched junction bases: 6.

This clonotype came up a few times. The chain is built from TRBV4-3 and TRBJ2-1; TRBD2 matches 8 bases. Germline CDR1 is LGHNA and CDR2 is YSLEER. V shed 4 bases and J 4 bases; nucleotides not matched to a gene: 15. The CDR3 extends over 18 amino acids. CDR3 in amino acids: CASSPLWSTGGTYNEQFF. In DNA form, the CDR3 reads TGCGCCAGCAGCCCTCTATGGAGTACGGGGGGGACATACAATGAGCAGTTCTTC.

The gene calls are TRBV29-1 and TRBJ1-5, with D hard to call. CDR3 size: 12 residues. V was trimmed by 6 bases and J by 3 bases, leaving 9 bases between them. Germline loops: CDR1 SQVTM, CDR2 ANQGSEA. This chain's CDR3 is CSVKDFNQPQHF. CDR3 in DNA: TGCAGCGTCAAAGATTTCAATCAGCCCCAGCATTTT.

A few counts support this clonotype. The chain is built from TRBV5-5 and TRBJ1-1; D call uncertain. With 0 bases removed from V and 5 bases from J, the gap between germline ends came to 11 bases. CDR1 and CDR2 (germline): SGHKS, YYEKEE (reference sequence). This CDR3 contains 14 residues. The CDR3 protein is CASSLAISETEAFF. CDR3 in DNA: TGTGCCAGCAGCTTGGCCATCTCAGAGACTGAAGCTTTCTTT.

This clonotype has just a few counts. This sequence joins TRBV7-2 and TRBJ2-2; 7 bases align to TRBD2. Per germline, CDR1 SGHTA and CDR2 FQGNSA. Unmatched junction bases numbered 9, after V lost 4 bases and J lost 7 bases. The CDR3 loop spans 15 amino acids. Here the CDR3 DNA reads TGTGCCAGCAGCTCCAGGACTAGTCCTAGCGGGGAGCTGTTTTTT. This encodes CASSSRTSPSGELFF.

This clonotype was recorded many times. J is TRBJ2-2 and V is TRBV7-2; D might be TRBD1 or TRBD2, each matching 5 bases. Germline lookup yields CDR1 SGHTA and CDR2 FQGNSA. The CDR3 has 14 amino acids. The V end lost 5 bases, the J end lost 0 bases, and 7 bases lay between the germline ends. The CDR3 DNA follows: TGTGCCAGCAGCCGGGACGCGAACACCGGGGAGCTGTTTTTT. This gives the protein CASSRDANTGELFF.

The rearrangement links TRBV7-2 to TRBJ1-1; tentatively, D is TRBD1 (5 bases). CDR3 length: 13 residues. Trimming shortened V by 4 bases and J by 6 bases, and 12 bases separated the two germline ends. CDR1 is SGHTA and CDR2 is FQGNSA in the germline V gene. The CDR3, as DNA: TGTGCCAGCAGCTGGCAGGGAAGCCCTGAAGCTTTCTTT. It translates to CASSWQGSPEAFF.

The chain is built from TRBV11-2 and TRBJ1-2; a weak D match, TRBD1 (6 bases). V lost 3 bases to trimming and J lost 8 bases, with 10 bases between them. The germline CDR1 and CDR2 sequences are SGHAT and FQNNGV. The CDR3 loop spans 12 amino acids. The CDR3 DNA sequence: TGTGCCAGCAGCTTCAGGGGCAACGGCTACACCTTC. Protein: CASSFRGNGYTF.

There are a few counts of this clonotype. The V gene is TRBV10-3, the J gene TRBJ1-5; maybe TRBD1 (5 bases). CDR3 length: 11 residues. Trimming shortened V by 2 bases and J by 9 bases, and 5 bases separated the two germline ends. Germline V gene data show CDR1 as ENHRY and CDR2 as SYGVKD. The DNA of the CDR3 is TGTGCCATCAGTGAGGGGGGGCCCCAGCATTTT. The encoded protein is CAISEGGPQHF.

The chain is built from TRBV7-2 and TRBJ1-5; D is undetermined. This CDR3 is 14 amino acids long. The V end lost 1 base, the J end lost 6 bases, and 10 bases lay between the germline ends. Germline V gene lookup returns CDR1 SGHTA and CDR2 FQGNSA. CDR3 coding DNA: TGTGCCAGCAGCTTAGGCCCCAAGGGTCAGCCCCAGCATTTT. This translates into CASSLGPKGQPQHF.

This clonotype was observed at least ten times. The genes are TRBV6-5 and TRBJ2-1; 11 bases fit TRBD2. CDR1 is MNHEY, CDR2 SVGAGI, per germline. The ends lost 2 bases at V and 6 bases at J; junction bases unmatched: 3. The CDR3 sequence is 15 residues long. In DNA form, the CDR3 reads TGTGCCAGCAGTTACACTAGCGGGGGAGGCAATGAGCAGTTCTTC. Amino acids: CASSYTSGGGNEQFF.

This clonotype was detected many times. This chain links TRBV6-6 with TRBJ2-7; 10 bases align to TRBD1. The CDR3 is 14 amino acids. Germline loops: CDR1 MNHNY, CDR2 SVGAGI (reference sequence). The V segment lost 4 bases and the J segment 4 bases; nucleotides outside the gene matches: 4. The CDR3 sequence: CASSSPGQGYEQYV. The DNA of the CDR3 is TGTGCCAGCAGTTCACCGGGACAGGGGTACGAGCAGTACGTC.

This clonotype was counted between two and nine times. This CDR3 is CASSPSGTSGVRGQYV. The CDR3 DNA reads as TGTGCCAGCAGTCCCAGTGGGACTAGCGGGGTACGAGGGCAGTACGTC. The gene calls are TRBV28 and TRBJ2-7, with 13 bases matching TRBD2. There are 16 residues in the CDR3. Germline-derived CDR1 and CDR2 are MDHEN and SYDVKM. V lost 5 bases to trimming and J lost 9 bases; unmatched junction nucleotides: 13.

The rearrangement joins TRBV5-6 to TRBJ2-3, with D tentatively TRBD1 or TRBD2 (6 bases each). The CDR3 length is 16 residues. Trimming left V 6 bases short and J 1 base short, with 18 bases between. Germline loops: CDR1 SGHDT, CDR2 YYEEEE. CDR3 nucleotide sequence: TGTGCCAGCACCCCCTGGGGGGCAGGGGGCACAGATACGCAGTATTTT. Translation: CASTPWGAGGTDTQYF.

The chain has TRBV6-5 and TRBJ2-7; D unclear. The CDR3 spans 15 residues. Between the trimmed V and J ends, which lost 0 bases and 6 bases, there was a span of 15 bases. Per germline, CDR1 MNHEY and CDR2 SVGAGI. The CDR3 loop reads CASSYSGIMAAEQYF. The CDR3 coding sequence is TGTGCCAGCAGTTACTCGGGGATTATGGCGGCCGAGCAGTACTTC.

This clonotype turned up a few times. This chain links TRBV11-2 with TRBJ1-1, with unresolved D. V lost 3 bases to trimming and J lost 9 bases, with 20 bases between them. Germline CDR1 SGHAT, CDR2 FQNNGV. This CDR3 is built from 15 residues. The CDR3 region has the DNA TGTGCCAGCAGCTTCAGTGGAGGCGGGGATACGAAAGCTTTCTTT. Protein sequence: CASSFSGGGDTKAFF. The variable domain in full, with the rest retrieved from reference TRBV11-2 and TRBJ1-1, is EAGVAQSPRYKIIEKRQSVAFWCNPISGHATLYWYQQILGQGPKLLIQFQNNGVVDDSQLPKDRFSAERLKGVDSTLKIQPAKLEDSAVYLCASSFSGGGDTKAFFGQGTRLTVV.

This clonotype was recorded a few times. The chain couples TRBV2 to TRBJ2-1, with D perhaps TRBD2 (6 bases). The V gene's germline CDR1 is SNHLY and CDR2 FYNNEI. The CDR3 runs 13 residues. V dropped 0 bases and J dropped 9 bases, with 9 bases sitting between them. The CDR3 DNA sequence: TGTGCCAGCAGTGAAGCTTGGGGAGGTGAGCAGTTCTTC. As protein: CASSEAWGGEQFF. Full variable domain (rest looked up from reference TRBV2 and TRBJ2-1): EPEVTQTPSHQVTQMGQEVILRCVPISNHLYFYWYRQILGQKVEFLVSFYNNEISEKSEIFDDQFSVERPDGSNFTLKIRSTKLEDSAMYFCASSEAWGGEQFFGPGTRLTVL.

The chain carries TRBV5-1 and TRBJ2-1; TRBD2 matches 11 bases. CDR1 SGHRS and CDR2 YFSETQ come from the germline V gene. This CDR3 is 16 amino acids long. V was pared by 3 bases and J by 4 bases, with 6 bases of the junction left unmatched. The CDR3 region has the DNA TGCGCCAGCAGCTCCTCGGCTAGCGGGGGGTACAATGAGCAGTTCTTC. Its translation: CASSSSASGGYNEQFF.

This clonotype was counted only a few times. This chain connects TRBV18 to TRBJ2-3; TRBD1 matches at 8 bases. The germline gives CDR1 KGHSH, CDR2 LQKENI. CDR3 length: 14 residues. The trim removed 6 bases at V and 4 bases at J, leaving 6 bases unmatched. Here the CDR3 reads CASSSDRGPDTQYF. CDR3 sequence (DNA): TGTGCCAGCTCGTCCGACAGGGGCCCAGATACGCAGTATTTT.

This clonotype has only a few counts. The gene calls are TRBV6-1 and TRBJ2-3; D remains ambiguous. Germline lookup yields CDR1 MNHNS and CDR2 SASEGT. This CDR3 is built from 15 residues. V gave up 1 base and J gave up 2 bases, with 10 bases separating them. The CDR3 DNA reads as TGTGCCAGCAGTGAAGTGGGCAGATACACAGATACGCAGTATTTT. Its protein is CASSEVGRYTDTQYF.

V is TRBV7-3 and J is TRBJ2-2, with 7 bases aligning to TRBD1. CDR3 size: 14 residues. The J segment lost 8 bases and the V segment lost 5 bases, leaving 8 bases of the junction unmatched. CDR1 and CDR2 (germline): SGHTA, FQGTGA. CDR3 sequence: CASSPDRPGGELFF. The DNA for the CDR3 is TGTGCCAGCAGCCCGGACAGGCCGGGGGGGGAGCTGTTTTTT.

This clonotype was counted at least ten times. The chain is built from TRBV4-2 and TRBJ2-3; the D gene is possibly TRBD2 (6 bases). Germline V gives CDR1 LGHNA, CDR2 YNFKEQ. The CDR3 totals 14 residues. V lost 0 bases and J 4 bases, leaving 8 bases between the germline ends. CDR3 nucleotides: TGTGCCAGCAGCCAAGATTGGGGGGCAGATACGCAGTATTTT. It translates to CASSQDWGADTQYF.